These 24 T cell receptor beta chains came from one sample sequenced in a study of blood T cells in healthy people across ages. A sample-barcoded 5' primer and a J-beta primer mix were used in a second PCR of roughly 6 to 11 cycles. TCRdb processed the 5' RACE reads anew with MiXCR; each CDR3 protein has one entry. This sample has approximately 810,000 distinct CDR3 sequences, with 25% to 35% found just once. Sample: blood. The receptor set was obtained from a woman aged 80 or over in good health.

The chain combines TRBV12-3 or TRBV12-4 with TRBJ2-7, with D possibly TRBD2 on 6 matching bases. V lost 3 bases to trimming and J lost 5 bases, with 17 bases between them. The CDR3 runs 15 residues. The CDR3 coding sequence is TGTGCCAGCAGTTTTGGGGGAGGCGCTGGCGACGAGCAGTACTTC. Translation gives CASSFGGGAGDEQYF.

The DNA of the CDR3 is TGTGCCAGCAGCTTATCCGGGACGCACTCCTACAATGAGCAGTACTTC. Amino acid sequence: CASSLSGTHSYNEQYF. This sequence joins TRBV7-2 and TRBJ2-1; D is tentatively TRBD1 or TRBD2 (5 bases each). The tail of the sequence fits TRBJ2-7 better, so the J call may be wrong. This CDR3 is built from 16 residues. Germline CDR1 SGHTA, CDR2 FQGNSA.

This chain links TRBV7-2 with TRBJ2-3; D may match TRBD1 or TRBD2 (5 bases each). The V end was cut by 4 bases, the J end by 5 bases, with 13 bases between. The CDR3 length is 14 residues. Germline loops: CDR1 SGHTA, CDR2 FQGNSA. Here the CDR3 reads CASSSGPDIDTQYF. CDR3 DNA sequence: TGTGCCAGCAGCTCGGGACCCGACATAGATACGCAGTATTTT. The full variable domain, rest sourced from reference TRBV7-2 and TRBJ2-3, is GAGVSQSPSNKVTEKGKDVELRCDPISGHTALYWYRQSLGQGLEFLIYFQGNSAPDKSGLPSDRFSAERTGGSVSTLTIQRTQQEDSAVYLCASSSGPDIDTQYFGPGTRLTVL.

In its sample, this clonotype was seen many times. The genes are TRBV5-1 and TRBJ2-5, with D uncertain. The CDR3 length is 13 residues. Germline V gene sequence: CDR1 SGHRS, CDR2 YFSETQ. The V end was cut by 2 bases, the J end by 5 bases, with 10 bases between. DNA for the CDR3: TGCGCCAGCAGCTTACACCCTTCCGAGACCCAGTACTTC. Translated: CASSLHPSETQYF.

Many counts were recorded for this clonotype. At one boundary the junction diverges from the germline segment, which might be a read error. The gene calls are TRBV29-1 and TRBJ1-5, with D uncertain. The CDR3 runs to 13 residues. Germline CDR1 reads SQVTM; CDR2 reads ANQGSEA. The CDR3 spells CSPQGQINHPQHF. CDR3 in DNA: TGCAGCCCCCAAGGGCAGATCAATCACCCCCAGCATTTT.

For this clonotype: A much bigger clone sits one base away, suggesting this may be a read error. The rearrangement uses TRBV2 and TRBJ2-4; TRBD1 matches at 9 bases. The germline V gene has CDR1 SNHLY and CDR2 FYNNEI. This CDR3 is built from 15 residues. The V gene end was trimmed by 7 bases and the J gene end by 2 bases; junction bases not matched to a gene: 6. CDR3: CASTGQGLTKNIQYF. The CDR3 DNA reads TGTGCCAGCACTGGACAGGGGCTAACCAAAAACATTCAGTACTTC.

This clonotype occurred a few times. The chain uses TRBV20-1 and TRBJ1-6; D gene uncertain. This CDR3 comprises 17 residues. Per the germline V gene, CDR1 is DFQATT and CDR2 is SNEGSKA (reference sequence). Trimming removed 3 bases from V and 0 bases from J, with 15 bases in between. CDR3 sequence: CSASGRGRSSYNSPLHF. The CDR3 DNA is TGCAGTGCTAGCGGCCGAGGGCGTAGCTCCTATAATTCACCCCTCCACTTT.

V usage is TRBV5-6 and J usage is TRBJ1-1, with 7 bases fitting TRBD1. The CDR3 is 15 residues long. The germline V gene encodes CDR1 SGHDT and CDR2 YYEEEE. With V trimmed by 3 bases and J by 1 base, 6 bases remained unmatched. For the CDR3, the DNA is TGTGCCAGCAGCTACTACAGGGGCCCGAACACTGAAGCTTTCTTT. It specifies CASSYYRGPNTEAFF.

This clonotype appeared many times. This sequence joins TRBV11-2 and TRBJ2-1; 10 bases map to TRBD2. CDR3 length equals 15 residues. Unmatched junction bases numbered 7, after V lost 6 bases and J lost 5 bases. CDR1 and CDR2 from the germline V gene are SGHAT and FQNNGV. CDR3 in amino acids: CASSSTSGVDNEQFF. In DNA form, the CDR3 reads TGTGCCAGCAGTTCTACTAGCGGGGTCGACAATGAGCAGTTCTTC.

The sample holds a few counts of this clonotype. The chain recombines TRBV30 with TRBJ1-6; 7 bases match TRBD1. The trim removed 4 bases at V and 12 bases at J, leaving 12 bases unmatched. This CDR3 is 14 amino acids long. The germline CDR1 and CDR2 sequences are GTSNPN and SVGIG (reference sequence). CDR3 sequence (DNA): TGTGCCTGGACTCAGGGCAGGGGGAGGGGACCCCTCCACTTT. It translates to CAWTQGRGRGPLHF.

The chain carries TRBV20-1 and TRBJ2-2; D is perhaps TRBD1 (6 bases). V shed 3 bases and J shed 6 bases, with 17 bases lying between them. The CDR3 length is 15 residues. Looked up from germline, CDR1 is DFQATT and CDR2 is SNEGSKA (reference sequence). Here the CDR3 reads CSASERRQAAGELFF. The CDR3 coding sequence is TGCAGTGCTAGTGAGCGGCGACAGGCAGCCGGGGAGCTGTTTTTT.

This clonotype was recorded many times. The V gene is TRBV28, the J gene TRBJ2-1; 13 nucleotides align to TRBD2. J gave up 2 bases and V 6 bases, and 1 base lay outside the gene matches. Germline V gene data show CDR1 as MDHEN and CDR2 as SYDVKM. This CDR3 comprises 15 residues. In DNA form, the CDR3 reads TGTGCCAGCAGCACTAGCGGGGGGGCCTACAATGAGCAGTTCTTC. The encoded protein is CASSTSGGAYNEQFF.

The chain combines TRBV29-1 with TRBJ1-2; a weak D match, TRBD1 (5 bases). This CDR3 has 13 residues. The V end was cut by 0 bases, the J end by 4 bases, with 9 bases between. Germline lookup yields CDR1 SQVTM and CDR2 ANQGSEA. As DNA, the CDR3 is TGCAGCGTTGAAGACACAGGAACCTATGGCTACACCTTC. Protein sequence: CSVEDTGTYGYTF.

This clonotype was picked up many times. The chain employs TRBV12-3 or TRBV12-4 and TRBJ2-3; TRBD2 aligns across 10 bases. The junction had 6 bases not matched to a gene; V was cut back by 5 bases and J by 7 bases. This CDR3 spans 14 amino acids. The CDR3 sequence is CASSPSGGGYTQYF. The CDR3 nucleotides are TGTGCCAGCAGTCCTAGCGGGGGAGGGTATACGCAGTATTTT.

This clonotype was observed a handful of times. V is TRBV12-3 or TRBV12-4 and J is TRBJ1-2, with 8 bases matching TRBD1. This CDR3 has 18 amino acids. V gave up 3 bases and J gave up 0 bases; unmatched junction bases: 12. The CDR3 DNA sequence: TGTGCCAGCAGTTTGGGTTCGACAGGGGCGGCCCCTAACTATGGCTACACCTTC. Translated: CASSLGSTGAAPNYGYTF.

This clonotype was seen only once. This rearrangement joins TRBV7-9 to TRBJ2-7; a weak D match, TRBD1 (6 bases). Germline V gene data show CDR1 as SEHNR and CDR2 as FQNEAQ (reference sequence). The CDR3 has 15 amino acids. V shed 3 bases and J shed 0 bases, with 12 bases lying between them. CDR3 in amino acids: CASSFLGANSYEQYF. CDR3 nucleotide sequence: TGTGCCAGCAGCTTCCTGGGGGCGAACTCCTACGAGCAGTACTTC.

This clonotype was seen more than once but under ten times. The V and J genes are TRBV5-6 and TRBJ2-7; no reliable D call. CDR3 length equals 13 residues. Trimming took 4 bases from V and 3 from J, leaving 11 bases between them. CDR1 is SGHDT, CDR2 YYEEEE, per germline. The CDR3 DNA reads TGTGCCAGCAGCCCCCAGATTGGCTACGAGCAGTACTTC. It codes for CASSPQIGYEQYF.

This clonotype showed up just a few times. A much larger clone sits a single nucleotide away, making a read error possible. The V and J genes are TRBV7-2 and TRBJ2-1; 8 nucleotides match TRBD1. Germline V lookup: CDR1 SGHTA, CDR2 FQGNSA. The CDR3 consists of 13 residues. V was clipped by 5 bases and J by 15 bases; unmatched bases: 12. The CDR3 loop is CASSPDLGQGLFF. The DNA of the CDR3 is TGTGCCAGCAGCCCTGACTTAGGACAGGGTCTGTTCTTC. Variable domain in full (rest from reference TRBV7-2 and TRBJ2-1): GAGVSQSPSNKVTEKGKDVELRCDPISGHTALYWYRQSLGQGLEFLIYFQGNSAPDKSGLPSDRFSAERTGGSVSTLTIQRTQQEDSAVYLCASSPDLGQGLFFGPGTRLTVL.

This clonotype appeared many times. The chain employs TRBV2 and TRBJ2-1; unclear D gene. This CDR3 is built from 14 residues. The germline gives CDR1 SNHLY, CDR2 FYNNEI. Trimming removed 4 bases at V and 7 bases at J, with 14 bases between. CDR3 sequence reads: CASSGGSRRNEQFF. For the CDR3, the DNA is TGTGCCAGCAGTGGTGGATCGAGGCGGAATGAGCAGTTCTTC.

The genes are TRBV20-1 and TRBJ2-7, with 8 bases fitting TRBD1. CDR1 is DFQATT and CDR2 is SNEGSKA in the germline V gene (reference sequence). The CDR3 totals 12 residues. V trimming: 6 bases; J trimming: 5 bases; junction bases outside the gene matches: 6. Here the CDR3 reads CSAHDRGNEQYF. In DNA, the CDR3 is TGCAGTGCCCACGACAGGGGCAACGAGCAGTACTTC.

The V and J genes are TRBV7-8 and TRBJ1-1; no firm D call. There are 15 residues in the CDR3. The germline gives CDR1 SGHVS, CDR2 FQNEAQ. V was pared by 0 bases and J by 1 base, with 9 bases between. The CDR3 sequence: CASSLARPGNTEAFF. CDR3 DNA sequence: TGTGCCAGCAGCTTAGCGCGGCCTGGGAACACTGAAGCTTTCTTT.

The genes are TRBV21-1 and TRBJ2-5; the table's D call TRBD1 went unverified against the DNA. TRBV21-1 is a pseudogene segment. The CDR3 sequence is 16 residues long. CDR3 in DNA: TGTGCCAGCAGCAAAGGACCAGGGGGGGGCCAAGAGACCCCGTACTTC. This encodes CASSKGPGGGQETPYF.

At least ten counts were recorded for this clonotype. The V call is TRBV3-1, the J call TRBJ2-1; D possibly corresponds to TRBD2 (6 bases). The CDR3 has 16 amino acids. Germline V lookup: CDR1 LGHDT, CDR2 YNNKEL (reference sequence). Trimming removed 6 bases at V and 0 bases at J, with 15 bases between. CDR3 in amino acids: CASRSLRGSSYNEQFF. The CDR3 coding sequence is TGTGCCAGCAGATCCCTCCGGGGGAGCTCCTACAATGAGCAGTTCTTC.

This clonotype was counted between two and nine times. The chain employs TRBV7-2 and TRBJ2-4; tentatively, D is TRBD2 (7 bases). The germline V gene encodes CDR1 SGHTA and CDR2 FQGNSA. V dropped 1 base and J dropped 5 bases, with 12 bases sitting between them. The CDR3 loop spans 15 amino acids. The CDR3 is CASSLGGGRENIQYF. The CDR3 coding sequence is TGTGCCAGCAGCTTAGGGGGGGGGCGGGAAAACATTCAGTACTTC.